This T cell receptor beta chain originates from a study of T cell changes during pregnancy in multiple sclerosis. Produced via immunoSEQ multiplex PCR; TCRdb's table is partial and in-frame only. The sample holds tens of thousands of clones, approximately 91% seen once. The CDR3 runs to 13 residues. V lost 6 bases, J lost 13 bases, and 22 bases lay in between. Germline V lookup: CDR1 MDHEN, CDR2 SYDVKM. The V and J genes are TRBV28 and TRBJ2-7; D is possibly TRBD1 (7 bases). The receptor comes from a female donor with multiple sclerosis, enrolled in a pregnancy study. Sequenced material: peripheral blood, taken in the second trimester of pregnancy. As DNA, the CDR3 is TGTGCCAGCAGCTGGGACTTACAGGGGAGCAGCTACTTC. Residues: CASSWDLQGSSYF.